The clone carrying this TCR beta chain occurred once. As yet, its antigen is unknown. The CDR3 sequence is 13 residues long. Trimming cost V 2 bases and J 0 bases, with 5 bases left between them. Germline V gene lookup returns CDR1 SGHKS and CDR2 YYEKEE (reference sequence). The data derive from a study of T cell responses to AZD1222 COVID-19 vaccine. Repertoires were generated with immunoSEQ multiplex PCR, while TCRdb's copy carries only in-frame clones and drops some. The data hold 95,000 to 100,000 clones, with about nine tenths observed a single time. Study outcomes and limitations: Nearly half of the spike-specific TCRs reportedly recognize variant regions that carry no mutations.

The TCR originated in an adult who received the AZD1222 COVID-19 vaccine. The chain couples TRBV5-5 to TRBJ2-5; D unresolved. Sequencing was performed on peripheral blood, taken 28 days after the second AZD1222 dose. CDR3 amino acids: CASSLTYQETQYF. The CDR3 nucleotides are TGTGCCAGCAGCTTAACGTACCAAGAGACCCAGTACTTC.